Presented here are 5 T cell receptor beta chains from one specimen sequenced in a study of blood T cell repertoires in COVID-19. Assay: immunoSEQ multiplex PCR; the TCRdb copy retains only in-frame clones and omits some. The profile covers 200,000 to 250,000 clones, with around 84% appearing a single time and roughly 1.6% taken by the ten largest. The sequencing sample was made of PBMCs or T cells enriched from blood (not recorded which). Receptors were obtained from a woman aged 45 to 65 who had recovered from COVID-19.

This chain joins TRBV28 and TRBJ2-1; D not resolved. V gave up 2 bases and J gave up 6 bases, with 14 bases separating them. CDR1 is MDHEN and CDR2 is SYDVKM in the germline V gene. This CDR3 region has 15 residues. In nucleotides, the CDR3 is TGTGCCAGCAGTTTAGTGCCTGCTATTGGCAATGAGCAGTTCTTC. Residues: CASSLVPAIGNEQFF.

V and J are TRBV6-2 or TRBV6-3 and TRBJ2-3; 7 bases are shared with TRBD2. In germline, CDR1 is MNHEY, CDR2 SVGEGT. The CDR3 has 16 residues. V was clipped by 0 bases and J by 0 bases; unmatched bases: 3. DNA for the CDR3: TGTGCCAGCAGTTACTCGGGGCGGGGGAGCACAGATACGCAGTATTTT. Translating it yields CASSYSGRGSTDTQYF.

This chain connects TRBV2 to TRBJ1-3; 7 nucleotides match TRBD1. CDR1 and CDR2 from the germline V gene are SNHLY and FYNNEI. CDR3 length: 15 amino acids. The V segment lost 4 bases and the J segment 1 base; nucleotides outside the gene matches: 4. CDR3: CASSGQGSSGNTIYF. CDR3 nucleotide sequence: TGTGCCAGCAGTGGACAGGGTTCTTCTGGAAACACCATATATTTT.

The count of this clone is one. The V call is TRBV18, the J call TRBJ2-5, with 9 bases lining up with TRBD1. Germline V lookup: CDR1 KGHSH, CDR2 LQKENI. The J segment lost 5 bases and the V segment lost 3 bases, leaving 7 bases of the junction unmatched. This CDR3 has 15 residues. Written as DNA, the CDR3 is TGTGCCAGCTCACCTGGAACAGGGGGCGCGGAGACCCAGTACTTC. The encoded protein is CASSPGTGGAETQYF.

This chain links TRBV6-2 or TRBV6-3 with TRBJ2-5; 7 bases fit TRBD2. With 2 bases clipped from V and 5 bases from J, the junction kept 14 bases outside the gene matches. There are 17 residues in the CDR3. The germline gives CDR1 MNHEY, CDR2 SVGEGT. The CDR3 sequence is CASSYPLGGGPRETQYF. CDR3 coding DNA: TGTGCCAGCAGTTACCCTCTGGGGGGAGGGCCGCGGGAGACCCAGTACTTC.